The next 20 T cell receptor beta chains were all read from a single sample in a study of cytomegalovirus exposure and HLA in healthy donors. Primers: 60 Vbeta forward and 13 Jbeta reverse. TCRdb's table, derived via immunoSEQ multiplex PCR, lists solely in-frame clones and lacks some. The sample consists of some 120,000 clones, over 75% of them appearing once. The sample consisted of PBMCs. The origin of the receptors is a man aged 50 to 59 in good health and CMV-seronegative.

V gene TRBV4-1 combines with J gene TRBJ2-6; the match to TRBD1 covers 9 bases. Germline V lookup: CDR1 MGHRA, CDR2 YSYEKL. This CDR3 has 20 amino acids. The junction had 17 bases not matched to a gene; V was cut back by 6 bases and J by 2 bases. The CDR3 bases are TGCGCCAGCAGTAAAACCCCCGGGACAGGGTTTTCAGCTGGGGCCAACGTCCTGACTTTC. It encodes CASSKTPGTGFSAGANVLTF.

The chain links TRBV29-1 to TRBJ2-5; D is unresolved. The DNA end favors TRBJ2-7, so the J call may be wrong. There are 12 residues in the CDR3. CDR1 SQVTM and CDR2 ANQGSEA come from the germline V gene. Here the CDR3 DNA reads TGCAGCGTTGAAGATTTAGACTACGAGCAGTACTTC. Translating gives CSVEDLDYEQYF.

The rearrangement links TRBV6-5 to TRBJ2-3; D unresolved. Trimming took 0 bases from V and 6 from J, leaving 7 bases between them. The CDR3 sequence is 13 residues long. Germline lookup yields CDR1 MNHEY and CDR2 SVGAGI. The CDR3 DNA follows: TGTGCCAGCAGTTACTCTGGCGGTGATACGCAGTATTTT. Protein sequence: CASSYSGGDTQYF.

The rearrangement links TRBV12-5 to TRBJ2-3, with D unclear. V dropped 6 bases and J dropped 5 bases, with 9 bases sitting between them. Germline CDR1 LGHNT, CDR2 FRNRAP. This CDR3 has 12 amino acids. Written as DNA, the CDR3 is TGTGCTAGTGGCCCAGATCAAGATACGCAGTATTTT. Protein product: CASGPDQDTQYF.

As DNA, the CDR3 is TGTGCCAGCAGCGGGGTACCGGGACTAGCGGGAGGATCTACCGGGGAGCTGTTTTTT. This sequence encodes CASSGVPGLAGGSTGELFF. The chain is built from TRBV11-2 and TRBJ2-2; 15 positions agree with TRBD2. From germline, CDR1 is SGHAT and CDR2 FQNNGV. This CDR3 comprises 19 residues. V was clipped by 5 bases and J by 5 bases; unmatched bases: 12. The complete variable domain, with remaining parts taken from reference TRBV11-2 and TRBJ2-2, reads EAGVAQSPRYKIIEKRQSVAFWCNPISGHATLYWYQQILGQGPKLLIQFQNNGVVDDSQLPKDRFSAERLKGVDSTLKIQPAKLEDSAVYLCASSGVPGLAGGSTGELFFGEGSRLTVL.

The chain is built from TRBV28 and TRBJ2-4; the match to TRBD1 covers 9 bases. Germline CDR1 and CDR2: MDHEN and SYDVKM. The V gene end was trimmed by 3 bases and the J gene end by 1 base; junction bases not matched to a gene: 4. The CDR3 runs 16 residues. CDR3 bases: TGTGCCAGCAGTTTGGGGACAGGGTTGGCCAAAAACATTCAGTACTTC. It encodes CASSLGTGLAKNIQYF.

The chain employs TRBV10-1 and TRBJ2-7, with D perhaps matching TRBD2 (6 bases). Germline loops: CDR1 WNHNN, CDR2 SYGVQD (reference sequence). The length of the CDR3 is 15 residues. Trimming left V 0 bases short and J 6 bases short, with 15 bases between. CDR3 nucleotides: TGCGCCAGCAGTGAGTCGTTCCAGGGAGCGGGCGAGCAGTACTTC. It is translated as CASSESFQGAGEQYF.

CDR3 DNA sequence: TGTGCCAGCAGTTTACGGGGGGATTACAATGAGCAGTTCTTC. Its translation: CASSLRGDYNEQFF. The gene calls are TRBV27 and TRBJ2-1, with 7 bases lining up with TRBD2. The CDR3 runs to 14 residues. With 2 bases clipped from V and 4 bases from J, the junction kept 2 bases outside the gene matches. CDR1 and CDR2 (germline): MNHEY, SMNVEV (reference sequence).

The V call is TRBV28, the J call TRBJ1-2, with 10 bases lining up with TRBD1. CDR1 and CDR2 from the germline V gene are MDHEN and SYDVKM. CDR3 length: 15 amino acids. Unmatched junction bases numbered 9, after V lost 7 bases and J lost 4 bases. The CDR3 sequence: CASTVVGQGSYGYTF. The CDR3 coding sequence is TGTGCCAGCACCGTGGTGGGACAGGGGTCCTATGGCTACACCTTC.

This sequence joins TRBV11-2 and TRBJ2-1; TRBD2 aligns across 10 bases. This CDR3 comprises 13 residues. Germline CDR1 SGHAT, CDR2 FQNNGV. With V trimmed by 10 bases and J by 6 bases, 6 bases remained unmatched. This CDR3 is CATSGSSGNEQFF. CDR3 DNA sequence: TGTGCCACTAGCGGGAGCTCCGGCAATGAGCAGTTCTTC.

CDR3 DNA sequence: TGTGCCAGCAGCGTCAGACAGGCAGAAATTGGGGAGCAGTACTTC. It is translated as CASSVRQAEIGEQYF. The chain employs TRBV2 and TRBJ2-7; maybe TRBD1 (6 bases). V dropped 6 bases and J dropped 7 bases, with 22 bases sitting between them. Looked up from germline, CDR1 is SNHLY and CDR2 is FYNNEI. CDR3 size: 15 residues. The complete variable domain, with remaining parts taken from reference TRBV2 and TRBJ2-7, reads EPEVTQTPSHQVTQMGQEVILRCVPISNHLYFYWYRQILGQKVEFLVSFYNNEISEKSEIFDDQFSVERPDGSNFTLKIRSTKLEDSAMYFCASSVRQAEIGEQYFGPGTRLTVT.

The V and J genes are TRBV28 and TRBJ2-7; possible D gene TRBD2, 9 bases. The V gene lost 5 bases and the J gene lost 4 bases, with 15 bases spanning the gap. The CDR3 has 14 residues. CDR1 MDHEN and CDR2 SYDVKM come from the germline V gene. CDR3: CASSSGRTGYEQYF. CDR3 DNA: TGTGCCAGCAGTAGCGGGAGGACAGGGTACGAGCAGTACTTC.

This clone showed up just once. CDR3 coding DNA: TGTGCCAGCAGCGTACCGCCTAGCGGGAACAGAGATACGCAGTATTTT. Its protein is CASSVPPSGNRDTQYF. The gene calls are TRBV9 and TRBJ2-3, with 9 positions matching TRBD2. Trimming removed 1 base from V and 5 bases from J; junction bases left unmatched: 8. The CDR3 is 16 residues long. Germline V gene lookup returns CDR1 SGDLS and CDR2 YYNGEE.

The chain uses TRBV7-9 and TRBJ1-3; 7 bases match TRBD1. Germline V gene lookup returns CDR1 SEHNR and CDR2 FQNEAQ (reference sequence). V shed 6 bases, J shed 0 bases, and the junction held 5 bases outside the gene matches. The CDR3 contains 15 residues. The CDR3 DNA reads TGTGCCAGCAGGATGACAGGGAGCTCTGGAAACACCATATATTTT. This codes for CASRMTGSSGNTIYF.

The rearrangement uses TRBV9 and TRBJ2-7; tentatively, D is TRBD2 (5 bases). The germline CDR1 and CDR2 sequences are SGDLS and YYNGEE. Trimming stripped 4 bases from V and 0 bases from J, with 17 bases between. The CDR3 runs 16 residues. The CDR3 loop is CASSPRGSEYSYEQYF. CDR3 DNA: TGTGCCAGCAGCCCTCGGGGTAGCGAATACTCCTACGAGCAGTACTTC.

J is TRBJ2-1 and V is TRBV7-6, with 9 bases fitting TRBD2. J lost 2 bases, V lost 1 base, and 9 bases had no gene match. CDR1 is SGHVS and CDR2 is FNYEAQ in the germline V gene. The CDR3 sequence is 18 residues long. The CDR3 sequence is CASSLGLAGLNTYNEQFF. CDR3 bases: TGTGCCAGCAGCTTAGGGCTAGCGGGACTTAACACCTACAATGAGCAGTTCTTC.

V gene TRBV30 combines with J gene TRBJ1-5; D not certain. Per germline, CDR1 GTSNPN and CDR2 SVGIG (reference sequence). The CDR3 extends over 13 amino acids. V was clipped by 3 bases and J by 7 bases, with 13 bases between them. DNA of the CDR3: TGTGCCTGGAGGGCCCCGGGGAGCCAGCCCCAGCATTTT. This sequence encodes CAWRAPGSQPQHF.

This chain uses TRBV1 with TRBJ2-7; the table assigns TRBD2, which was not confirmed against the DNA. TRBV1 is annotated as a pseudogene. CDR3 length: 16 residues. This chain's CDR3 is CTSSHAPRRESYEQYF. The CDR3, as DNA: TGCACCAGCAGCCACGCGCCGAGGCGGGAGTCCTACGAGCAGTACTTC.

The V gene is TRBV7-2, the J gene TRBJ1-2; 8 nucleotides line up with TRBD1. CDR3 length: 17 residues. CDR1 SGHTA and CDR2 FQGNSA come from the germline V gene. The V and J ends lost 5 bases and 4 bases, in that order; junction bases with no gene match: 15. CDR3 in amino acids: CASSNPVGGQVIYGYTF. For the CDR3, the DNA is TGTGCCAGCAGCAACCCCGTTGGGGGACAGGTTATCTATGGCTACACCTTC.

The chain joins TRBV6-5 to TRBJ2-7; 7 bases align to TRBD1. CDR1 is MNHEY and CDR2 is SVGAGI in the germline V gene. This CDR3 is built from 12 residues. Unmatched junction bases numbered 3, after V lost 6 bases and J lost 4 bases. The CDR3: CASSRDRYEQYF. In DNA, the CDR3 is TGTGCCAGCAGCAGGGACAGATACGAGCAGTACTTC.